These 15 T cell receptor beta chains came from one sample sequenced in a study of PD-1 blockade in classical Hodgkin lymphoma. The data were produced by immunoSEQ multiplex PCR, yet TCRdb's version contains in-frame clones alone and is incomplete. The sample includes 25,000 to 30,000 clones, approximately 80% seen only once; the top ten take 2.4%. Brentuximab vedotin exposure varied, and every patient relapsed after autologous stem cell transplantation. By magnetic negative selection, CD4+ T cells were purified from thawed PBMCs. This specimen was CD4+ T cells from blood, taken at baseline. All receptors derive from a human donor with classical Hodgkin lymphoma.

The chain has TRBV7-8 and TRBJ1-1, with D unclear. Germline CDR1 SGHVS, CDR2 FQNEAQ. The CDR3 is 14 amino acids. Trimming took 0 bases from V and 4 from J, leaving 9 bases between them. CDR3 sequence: CASSLAPDFTEAFF. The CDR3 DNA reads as TGTGCCAGCAGCTTAGCCCCGGACTTCACTGAAGCTTTCTTT. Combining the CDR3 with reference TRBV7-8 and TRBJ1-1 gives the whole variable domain GAGVSQSPRYKVAKRGQDVALRCDPISGHVSLFWYQQALGQGPEFLTYFQNEAQLDKSGLPSDRFFAERPEGSVSTLKIQRTQQEDSAVYLCASSLAPDFTEAFFGQGTRLTVV.

The CDR3 coding sequence is TGTGCCAGCAGTTTCGTTGGGACAGGGTGGGAAGAGCAGTACTTC. Translation: CASSFVGTGWEEQYF. The chain links TRBV28 to TRBJ2-7; 9 nucleotides match TRBD1. In germline, CDR1 is MDHEN, CDR2 SYDVKM. Losses at the gene ends were 3 bases for V and 7 bases for J; bases not matched to a gene: 10. The CDR3 is made up of 15 amino acids.

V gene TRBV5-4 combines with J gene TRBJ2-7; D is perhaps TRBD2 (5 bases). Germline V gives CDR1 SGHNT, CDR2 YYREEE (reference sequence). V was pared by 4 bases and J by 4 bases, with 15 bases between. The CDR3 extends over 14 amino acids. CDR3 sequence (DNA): TGTGCCAGCAGCCTTTTTGGACTCCCGTACGAGCAGTACTTC. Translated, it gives CASSLFGLPYEQYF.

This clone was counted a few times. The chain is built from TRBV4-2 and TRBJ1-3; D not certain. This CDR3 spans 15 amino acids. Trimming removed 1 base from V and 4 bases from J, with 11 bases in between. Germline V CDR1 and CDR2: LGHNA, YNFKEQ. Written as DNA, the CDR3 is TGTGCCAGCAGCCAAGGACCGATCCTCGGAAACACCATATATTTT. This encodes CASSQGPILGNTIYF.

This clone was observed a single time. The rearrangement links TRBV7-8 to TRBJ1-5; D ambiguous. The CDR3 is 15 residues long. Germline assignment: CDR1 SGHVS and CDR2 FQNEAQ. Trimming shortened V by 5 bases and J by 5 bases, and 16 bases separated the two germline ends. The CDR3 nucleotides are TGTGCCAGCAGCGTCCGAGAGGGTTCCGATCAGCCCCAGCATTTT. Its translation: CASSVREGSDQPQHF.

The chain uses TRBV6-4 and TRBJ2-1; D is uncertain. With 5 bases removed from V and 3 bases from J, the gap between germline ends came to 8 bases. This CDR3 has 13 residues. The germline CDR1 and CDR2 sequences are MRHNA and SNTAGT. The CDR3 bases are TGTGCCAGCAGTCGACAAGGCTACAATGAGCAGTTCTTC. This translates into CASSRQGYNEQFF.

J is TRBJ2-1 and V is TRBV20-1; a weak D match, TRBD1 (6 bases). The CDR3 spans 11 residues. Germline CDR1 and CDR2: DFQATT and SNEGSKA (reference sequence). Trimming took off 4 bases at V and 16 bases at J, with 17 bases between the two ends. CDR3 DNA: TGCAGTGCTACCCGAGGGGGACCGGCCTTCTTC. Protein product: CSATRGGPAFF.

The chain's CDR3 is CASSLDGSYNSPLHF. The CDR3, as DNA: TGTGCCAGCAGCTTAGATGGGTCCTATAATTCACCCCTCCACTTT. The rearrangement links TRBV7-2 to TRBJ1-6; D unresolved. The CDR3 sequence is 15 residues long. The ends were cut back, 1 base at V and 1 base at J, with 5 bases in the middle. Germline values: CDR1 SGHTA, CDR2 FQGNSA. The variable domain in full, completed from reference TRBV7-2 and TRBJ1-6, reads GAGVSQSPSNKVTEKGKDVELRCDPISGHTALYWYRQSLGQGLEFLIYFQGNSAPDKSGLPSDRFSAERTGGSVSTLTIQRTQQEDSAVYLCASSLDGSYNSPLHFGNGTRLTVT.

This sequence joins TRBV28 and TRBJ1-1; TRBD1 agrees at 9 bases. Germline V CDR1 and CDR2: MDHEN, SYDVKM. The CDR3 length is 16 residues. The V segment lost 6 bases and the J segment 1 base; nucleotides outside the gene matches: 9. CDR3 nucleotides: TGTGCCAGCAGCCACGGGACAGGGCCAGGGAACACTGAAGCTTTCTTT. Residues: CASSHGTGPGNTEAFF.

The DNA of the CDR3 is TGTGCCAGCAGTCCTACCTGGGGCCGTGAGACCCAGTACTTC. It is translated as CASSPTWGRETQYF. J is TRBJ2-5 and V is TRBV28; maybe TRBD1 (5 bases). Trimming left V 5 bases short and J 5 bases short, with 15 bases between. This CDR3 is 14 amino acids long. Germline V gene lookup returns CDR1 MDHEN and CDR2 SYDVKM.

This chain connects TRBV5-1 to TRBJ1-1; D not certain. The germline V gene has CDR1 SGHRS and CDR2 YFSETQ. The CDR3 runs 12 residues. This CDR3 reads CDRGLLNTEAFF. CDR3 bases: TGCGACCGAGGGCTCCTGAACACTGAAGCTTTCTTT.

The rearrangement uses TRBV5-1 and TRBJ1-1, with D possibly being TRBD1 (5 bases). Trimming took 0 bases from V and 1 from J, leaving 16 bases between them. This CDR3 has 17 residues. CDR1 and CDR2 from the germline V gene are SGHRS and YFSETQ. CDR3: CASSLVDKSLRNTEAFF. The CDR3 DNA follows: TGCGCCAGCAGCTTGGTGGACAAGAGCCTGCGGAACACTGAAGCTTTCTTT.

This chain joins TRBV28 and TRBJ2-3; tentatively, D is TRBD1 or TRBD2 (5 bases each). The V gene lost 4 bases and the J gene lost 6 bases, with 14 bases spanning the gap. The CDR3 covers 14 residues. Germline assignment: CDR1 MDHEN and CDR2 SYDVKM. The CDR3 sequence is CASSWGSTRDTQYF. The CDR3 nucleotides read TGTGCCAGCAGTTGGGGCAGTACTAGGGATACGCAGTATTTT.

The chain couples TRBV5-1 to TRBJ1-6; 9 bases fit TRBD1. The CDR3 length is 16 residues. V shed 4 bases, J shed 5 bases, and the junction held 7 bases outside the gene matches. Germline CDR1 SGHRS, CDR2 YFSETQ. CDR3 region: CASSERDRANNSPLHF. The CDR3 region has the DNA TGCGCCAGCAGCGAACGGGACAGGGCTAATAATTCACCCCTCCACTTT.

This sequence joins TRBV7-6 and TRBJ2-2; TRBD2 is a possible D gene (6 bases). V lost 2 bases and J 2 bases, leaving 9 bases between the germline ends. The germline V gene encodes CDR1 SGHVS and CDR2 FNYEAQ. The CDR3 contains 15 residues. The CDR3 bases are TGTGCCAGCAGCTTATCGGGGGTAAACACCGGGGAGCTGTTTTTT. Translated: CASSLSGVNTGELFF.